Listed below are T cell receptor beta chains from one sample, sequenced in a study of blood T cell repertoires in COVID-19. Generated by immunoSEQ multiplex PCR, the TCRdb table keeps only in-frame clones and is missing some. The sample lists hundreds of thousands of clones, 85% to 90% occurring once. Sample: PBMCs or T cells enriched from blood (not recorded which). All receptors derive from a man younger than 30 who had recovered from COVID-19. Each CDR3 is given with its conserved first and last residue. Fields, in order: J gene, clone size, V gene, D gene, CDR3 DNA, CDR3 protein. The D gene is left open where the match is weak. Size tells how often a clone was seen (once, few, many) or the class of an expanded clone, and some rows leave it out.

J gene: TRBJ2-7; clone size: NA; V gene: TRBV7-9; D gene: TRBD1; CDR3 DNA: TGTGCCAGCAGCCCATGGACAGGGGATAGTCCCTACGAGCAGTACTTC; CDR3 protein: CASSPWTGDSPYEQYF
J gene: TRBJ2-2; clone size: NA; V gene: TRBV14; D gene: NA; CDR3 DNA: TGTGCCAGCAGACCCGGGAACACCGGGGAGCTGTTTTTT; CDR3 protein: CASRPGNTGELFF
J gene: TRBJ2-5; clone size: NA; V gene: TRBV28; D gene: NA; CDR3 DNA: TGTGCCAGCAGTTTTTGGGGGGAAGAGACCCAGTACTTC; CDR3 protein: CASSFWGEETQYF
J gene: TRBJ2-7; clone size: NA; V gene: TRBV9; D gene: TRBD1; CDR3 DNA: TGTGCCAGCAGCGTAGGGGGACAGACAAGCTCCTACGAGCAGTACTTC; CDR3 protein: CASSVGGQTSSYEQYF
J gene: TRBJ2-7; clone size: NA; V gene: TRBV7-2; D gene: TRBD2; CDR3 DNA: TGTGCCAGCAGCTTAGGAGGGAGGGCCTACGAGCAGTACTTC; CDR3 protein: CASSLGGRAYEQYF
J gene: TRBJ2-1; clone size: NA; V gene: TRBV11-3; D gene: TRBD1; CDR3 DNA: TGTGCCAGCAGCTTAGTAGGGGGCCCCTACAATGAGCAGTTCTTC; CDR3 protein: CASSLVGGPYNEQFF
J gene: TRBJ2-2; clone size: NA; V gene: TRBV5-1; D gene: TRBD2; CDR3 DNA: TGCGCCAGCAGCTTGGCCGGGGGGGCCACCGGGGAGCTGTTTTTT; CDR3 protein: CASSLAGGATGELFF
J gene: TRBJ2-1; clone size: NA; V gene: TRBV10-1; D gene: TRBD2; CDR3 DNA: TGCGCCAGCAGTGCCAGGACTAGCGGGAGGCATAGGAATGAGCAGTTCTTC; CDR3 protein: CASSARTSGRHRNEQFF
J gene: TRBJ1-2; clone size: NA; V gene: TRBV18; D gene: TRBD1; CDR3 DNA: TGTGCCAGCTCACCCTCGACAGGGGTAGTCGGGGGCTACACCTTC; CDR3 protein: CASSPSTGVVGGYTF
J gene: TRBJ1-5; clone size: NA; V gene: TRBV6-4; D gene: NA; CDR3 DNA: TGTGCCAGCAGGAGGGTAGTGAATCAGCCCCAGCATTTT; CDR3 protein: CASRRVVNQPQHF
J gene: TRBJ1-4; clone size: NA; V gene: TRBV18; D gene: TRBD1; CDR3 DNA: TGTGCCAGCTCACAACGGGATGCGGGACAGGGCTACGAAAAACTGTTTTTT; CDR3 protein: CASSQRDAGQGYEKLFF
J gene: TRBJ2-2; clone size: NA; V gene: TRBV7-9; D gene: NA; CDR3 DNA: TGTGCCAGCCTATGGTCGGGGGAGCTGTTTTTT; CDR3 protein: CASLWSGELFF
J gene: TRBJ2-7; clone size: once; V gene: TRBV28; D gene: TRBD2; CDR3 DNA: TGTGCCAGCAGGGGGGGGGTGGCCTACGAGCAGTACTTC; CDR3 protein: CASRGGVAYEQYF
J gene: TRBJ2-3; clone size: NA; V gene: TRBV5-8; D gene: TRBD2; CDR3 DNA: TGTGCCAGCAGGCCGGGGGGGCGGACCACAGATACGCAGTATTTT; CDR3 protein: CASRPGGRTTDTQYF
J gene: TRBJ2-3; clone size: once; V gene: TRBV20-1; D gene: NA; CDR3 DNA: TGCAGTGCTAGTGATAGCAGGGGCCAGCAGATAACTCGGTATTTT; CDR3 protein: CSASDSRGQQITRYF
J gene: TRBJ2-3; clone size: NA; V gene: TRBV5-1; D gene: TRBD2; CDR3 DNA: TGCGCCAGCAGCTACCGGGACTACACAGATACGCAGTATTTT; CDR3 protein: CASSYRDYTDTQYF
J gene: TRBJ2-7; clone size: NA; V gene: TRBV11-2; D gene: TRBD1; CDR3 DNA: TGTGCCAGCAGCTTCCCGGGACAGGGGGCGCGGGAGCAGTACTTC; CDR3 protein: CASSFPGQGAREQYF
J gene: TRBJ1-2; clone size: NA; V gene: TRBV28; D gene: TRBD1; CDR3 DNA: TGTGCCAGCAGTTCCGGACAGGGTATTCTAGGCTACACCTTC; CDR3 protein: CASSSGQGILGYTF
J gene: TRBJ2-7; clone size: once; V gene: TRBV11-2; D gene: NA; CDR3 DNA: TGTGCCAGCAGCCGAGAATTGGGCCGTACAGCAGGTTACGAGCAGTACTTC; CDR3 protein: CASSRELGRTAGYEQYF
J gene: TRBJ2-7; clone size: NA; V gene: TRBV5-6; D gene: NA; CDR3 DNA: TGTGCCAGCAGCCAGATAAGTCGGGGGGCGAGGAACGAGCAGTACTTC; CDR3 protein: CASSQISRGARNEQYF
J gene: TRBJ1-4; clone size: NA; V gene: TRBV27; D gene: TRBD1; CDR3 DNA: TGTGCCAGCAGTGTACAGGGGGCTGCTAATGAAAAACTGTTTTTT; CDR3 protein: CASSVQGAANEKLFF
J gene: TRBJ2-5; clone size: NA; V gene: TRBV24-1; D gene: NA; CDR3 DNA: TGTGCCACCAGTGATTCCCGGGAGCATAGGGAGACCCAGTACTTC; CDR3 protein: CATSDSREHRETQYF
J gene: TRBJ2-7; clone size: NA; V gene: TRBV7-9; D gene: NA; CDR3 DNA: TGTGCCAGCAGCTCGACTGACTACGAGCAGTACTTC; CDR3 protein: CASSSTDYEQYF
J gene: TRBJ2-1; clone size: NA; V gene: TRBV27; D gene: TRBD2; CDR3 DNA: TGTGCCAGCAGTTTGTTGGCGGGAGGGAACTATGAGCAGTTCTTC; CDR3 protein: CASSLLAGGNYEQFF
J gene: TRBJ2-7; clone size: NA; V gene: TRBV7-8; D gene: NA; CDR3 DNA: TGTGCCAGCAGCTTTGAATTCATGGGGGCTTACTCCTACGAGCAGTACTTC; CDR3 protein: CASSFEFMGAYSYEQYF
J gene: TRBJ2-3; clone size: NA; V gene: TRBV7-3; D gene: NA; CDR3 DNA: TGTGCCAGCAGCCCGGGACTGGTAAAGCGTACAGATACGCAGTATTTT; CDR3 protein: CASSPGLVKRTDTQYF
J gene: TRBJ1-1; clone size: NA; V gene: TRBV30; D gene: NA; CDR3 DNA: TGTGCCTGGAGTGGGGGACATATGAACACTGAAGCTTTCTTT; CDR3 protein: CAWSGGHMNTEAFF
J gene: TRBJ1-6; clone size: NA; V gene: TRBV3-1/TRBV3-2; D gene: TRBD1; CDR3 DNA: TGTGCCAGCAGCCTTGGACAGGAAAATTCACCCCTCCACTTT; CDR3 protein: CASSLGQENSPLHF
J gene: TRBJ1-4; clone size: NA; V gene: TRBV19; D gene: NA; CDR3 DNA: TGTGCCAGTAGTATTTCATGGGCCGAAAAACTGTTTTTT; CDR3 protein: CASSISWAEKLFF
J gene: TRBJ2-2; clone size: NA; V gene: TRBV6-5; D gene: NA; CDR3 DNA: TGTGCCAGCCGAATAGATTCAACGAACACCGGGGAGCTGTTTTTT; CDR3 protein: CASRIDSTNTGELFF
J gene: TRBJ2-1; clone size: NA; V gene: TRBV4-2; D gene: TRBD2; CDR3 DNA: TGTGCCAGCAGCCAAGAGCCCCTTTTGGCTAGCGGGAGCGAAGACTCTTACAATGAGCAGTTCTTC; CDR3 protein: CASSQEPLLASGSEDSYNEQFF
J gene: TRBJ2-1; clone size: NA; V gene: TRBV4-2; D gene: NA; CDR3 DNA: TGTGCCAGCAGCCAAGATTCGGAGCGGGTATGGTACAATGAGCAGTTCTTC; CDR3 protein: CASSQDSERVWYNEQFF
J gene: TRBJ2-1; clone size: once; V gene: TRBV11-2; D gene: NA; CDR3 DNA: TGTGCCAGCAGCTCAATCAGGGGACCCATCAATGAGCAGTTCTTC; CDR3 protein: CASSSIRGPINEQFF